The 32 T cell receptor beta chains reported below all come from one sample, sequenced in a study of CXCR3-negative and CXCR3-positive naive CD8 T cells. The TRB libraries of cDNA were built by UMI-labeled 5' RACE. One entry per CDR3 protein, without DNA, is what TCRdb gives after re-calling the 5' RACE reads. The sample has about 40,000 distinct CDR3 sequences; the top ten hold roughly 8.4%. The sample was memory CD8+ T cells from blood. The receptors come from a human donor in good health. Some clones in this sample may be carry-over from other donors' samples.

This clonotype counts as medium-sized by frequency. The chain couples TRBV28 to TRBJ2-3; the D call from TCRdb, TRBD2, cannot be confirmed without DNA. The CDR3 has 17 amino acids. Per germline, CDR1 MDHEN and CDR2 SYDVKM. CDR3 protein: CASSPMTSGGGTDTQYF.

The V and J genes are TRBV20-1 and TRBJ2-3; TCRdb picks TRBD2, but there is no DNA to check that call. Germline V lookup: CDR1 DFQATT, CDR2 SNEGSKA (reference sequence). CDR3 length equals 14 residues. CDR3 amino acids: CSADPGLDRDTQYF.

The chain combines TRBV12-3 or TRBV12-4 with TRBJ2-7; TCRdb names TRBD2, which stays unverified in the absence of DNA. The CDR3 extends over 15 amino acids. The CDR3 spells CASSPFAGESYEQYF.

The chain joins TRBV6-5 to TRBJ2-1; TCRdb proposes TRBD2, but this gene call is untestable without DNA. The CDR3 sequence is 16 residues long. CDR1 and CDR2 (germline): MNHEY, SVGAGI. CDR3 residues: CASSPGSSGVHNEQFF.

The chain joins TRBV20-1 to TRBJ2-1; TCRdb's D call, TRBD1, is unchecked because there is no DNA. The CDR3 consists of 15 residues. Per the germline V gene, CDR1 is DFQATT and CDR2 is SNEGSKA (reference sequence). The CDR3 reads CSARRPGQGINEQFF.

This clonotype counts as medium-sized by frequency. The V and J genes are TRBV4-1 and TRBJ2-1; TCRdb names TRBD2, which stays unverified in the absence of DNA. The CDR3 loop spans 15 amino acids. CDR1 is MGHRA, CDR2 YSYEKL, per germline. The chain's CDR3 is CASSQVQRGYNEQFF.

The CDR3: CASSVQGDQPQHF. The J gene is TRBJ1-5, the V gene TRBV2; TCRdb designates TRBD1, a call that cannot be tested without DNA. Germline CDR1 SNHLY, CDR2 FYNNEI. CDR3 size: 13 residues.

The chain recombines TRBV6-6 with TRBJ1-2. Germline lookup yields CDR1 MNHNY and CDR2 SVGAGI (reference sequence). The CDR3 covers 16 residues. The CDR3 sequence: CASSLSGSGNNYGYTF.

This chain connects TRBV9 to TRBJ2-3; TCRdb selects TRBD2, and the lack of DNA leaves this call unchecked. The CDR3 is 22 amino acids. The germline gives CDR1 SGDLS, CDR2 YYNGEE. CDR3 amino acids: CASSVRPAETSGGYDRTDTQYF.

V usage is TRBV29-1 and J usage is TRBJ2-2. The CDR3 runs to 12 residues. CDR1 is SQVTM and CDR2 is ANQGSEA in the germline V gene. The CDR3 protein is CSVSGDTGELFF.

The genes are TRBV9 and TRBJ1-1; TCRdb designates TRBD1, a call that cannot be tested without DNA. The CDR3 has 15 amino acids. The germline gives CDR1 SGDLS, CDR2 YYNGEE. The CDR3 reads CASSVMGGPSTEAFF.

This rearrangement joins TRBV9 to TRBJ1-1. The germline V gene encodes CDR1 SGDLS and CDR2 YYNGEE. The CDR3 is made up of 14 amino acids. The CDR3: CASSPSREDTEAFF.

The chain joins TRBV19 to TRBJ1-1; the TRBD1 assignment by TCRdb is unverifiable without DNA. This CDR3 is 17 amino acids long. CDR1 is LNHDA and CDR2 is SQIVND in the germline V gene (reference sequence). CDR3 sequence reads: CASSSPLGRIDSGVAFF. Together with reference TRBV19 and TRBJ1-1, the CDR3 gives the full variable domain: DGGITQSPKYLFRKEGQNVTLSCEQNLNHDAMYWYRQDPGQGLRLIYYSQIVNDFQKGDIAEGYSVSREKKESFPLTVTSAQKNPTAFYLCASSSPLGRIDSGVAFFGQGTRLTVV.

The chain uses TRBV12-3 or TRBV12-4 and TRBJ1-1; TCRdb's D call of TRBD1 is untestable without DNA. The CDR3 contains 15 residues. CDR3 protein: CASSFIGVGDTEAFF.

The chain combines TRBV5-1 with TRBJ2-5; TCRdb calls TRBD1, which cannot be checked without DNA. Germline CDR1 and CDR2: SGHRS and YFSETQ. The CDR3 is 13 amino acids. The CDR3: CASSRNRGETQYF.

This CDR3 reads CASSWGFADAQYF. The chain carries TRBV7-6 and TRBJ2-3; absent DNA, TCRdb's TRBD1 call cannot be checked. The CDR3 extends over 13 amino acids. CDR1 and CDR2 from the germline V gene are SGHVS and FNYEAQ.

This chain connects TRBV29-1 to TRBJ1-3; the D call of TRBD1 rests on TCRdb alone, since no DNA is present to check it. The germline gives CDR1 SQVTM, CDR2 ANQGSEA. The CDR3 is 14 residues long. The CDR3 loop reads CSVGGIDSGNTIYF. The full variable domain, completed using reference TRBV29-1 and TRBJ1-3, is SAVISQKPSRDICQRGTSLTIQCQVDSQVTMMFWYRQQPGQSLTLIATANQGSEATYESGFVIDKFPISRPNLTFSTLTVSNMSPEDSSIYLCSVGGIDSGNTIYFGEGSWLTVV.

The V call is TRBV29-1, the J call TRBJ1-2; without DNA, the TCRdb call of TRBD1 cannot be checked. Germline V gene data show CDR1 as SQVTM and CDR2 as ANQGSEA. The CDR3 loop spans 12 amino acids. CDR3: CSVDPGNYGYTF.

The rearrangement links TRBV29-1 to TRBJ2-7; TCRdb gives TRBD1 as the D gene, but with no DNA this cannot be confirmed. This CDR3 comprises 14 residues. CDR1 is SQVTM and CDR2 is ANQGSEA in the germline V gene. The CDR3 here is CSVEIQGSNYEQYF.

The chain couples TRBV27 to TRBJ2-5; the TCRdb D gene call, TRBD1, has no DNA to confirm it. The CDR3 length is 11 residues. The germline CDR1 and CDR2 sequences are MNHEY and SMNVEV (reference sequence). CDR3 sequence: CASRGVKTQYF.

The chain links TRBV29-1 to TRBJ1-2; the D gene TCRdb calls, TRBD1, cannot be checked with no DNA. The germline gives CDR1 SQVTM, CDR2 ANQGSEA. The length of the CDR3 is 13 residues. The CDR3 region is CSVANRANYGYTF.

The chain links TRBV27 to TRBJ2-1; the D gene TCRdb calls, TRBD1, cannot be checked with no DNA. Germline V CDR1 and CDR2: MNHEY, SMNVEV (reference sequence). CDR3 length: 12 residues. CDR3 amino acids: CASSAGTDEQFF.

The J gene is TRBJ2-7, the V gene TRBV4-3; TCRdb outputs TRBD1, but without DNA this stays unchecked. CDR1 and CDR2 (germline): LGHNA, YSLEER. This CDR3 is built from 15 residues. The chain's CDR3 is CASSPSQGASYEQYF.

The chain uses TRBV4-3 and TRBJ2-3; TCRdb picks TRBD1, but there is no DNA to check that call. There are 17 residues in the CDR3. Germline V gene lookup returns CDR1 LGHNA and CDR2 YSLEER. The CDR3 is CASSQDTDRGAADTQYF.

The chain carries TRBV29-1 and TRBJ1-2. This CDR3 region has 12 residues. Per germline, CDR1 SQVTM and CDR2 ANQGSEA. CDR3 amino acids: CSVEDPQYGYTF. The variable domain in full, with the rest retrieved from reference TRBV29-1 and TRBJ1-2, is SAVISQKPSRDICQRGTSLTIQCQVDSQVTMMFWYRQQPGQSLTLIATANQGSEATYESGFVIDKFPISRPNLTFSTLTVSNMSPEDSSIYLCSVEDPQYGYTFGSGTRLTVV.

Here the CDR3 reads CASSFKDTQYF. This sequence joins TRBV12-3 or TRBV12-4 and TRBJ2-3. CDR3 size: 11 residues.

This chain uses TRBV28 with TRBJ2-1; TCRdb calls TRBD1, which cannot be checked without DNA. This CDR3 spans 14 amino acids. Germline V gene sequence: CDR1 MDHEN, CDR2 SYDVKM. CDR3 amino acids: CAGSDRVTYNEQFF.

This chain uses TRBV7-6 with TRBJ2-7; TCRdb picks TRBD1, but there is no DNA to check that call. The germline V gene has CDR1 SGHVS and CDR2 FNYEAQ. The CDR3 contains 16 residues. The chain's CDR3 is CASSPAGGRTSYEQYF. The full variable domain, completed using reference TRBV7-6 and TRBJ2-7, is GAGVSQSPRYKVTKRGQDVALRCDPISGHVSLYWYRQALGQGPEFLTYFNYEAQQDKSGLPNDRFSAERPEGSISTLTIQRTEQRDSAMYRCASSPAGGRTSYEQYFGPGTRLTVT.

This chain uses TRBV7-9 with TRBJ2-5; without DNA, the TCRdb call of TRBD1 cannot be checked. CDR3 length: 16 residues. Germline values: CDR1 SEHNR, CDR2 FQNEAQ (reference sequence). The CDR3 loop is CASGPTGGAFRETQYF.

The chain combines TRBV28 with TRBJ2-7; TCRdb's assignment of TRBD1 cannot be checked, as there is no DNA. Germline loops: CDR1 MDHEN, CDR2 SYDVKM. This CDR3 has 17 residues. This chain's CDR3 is CASSYKQGGGLSYEQYF.

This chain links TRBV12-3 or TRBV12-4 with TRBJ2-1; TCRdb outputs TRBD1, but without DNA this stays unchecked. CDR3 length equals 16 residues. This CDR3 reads CASSPDRDTRRVFKFF.

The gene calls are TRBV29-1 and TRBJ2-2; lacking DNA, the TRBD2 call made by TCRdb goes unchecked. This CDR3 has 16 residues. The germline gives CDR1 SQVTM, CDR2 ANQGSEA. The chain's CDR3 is CSVETGTTANTGELFF.